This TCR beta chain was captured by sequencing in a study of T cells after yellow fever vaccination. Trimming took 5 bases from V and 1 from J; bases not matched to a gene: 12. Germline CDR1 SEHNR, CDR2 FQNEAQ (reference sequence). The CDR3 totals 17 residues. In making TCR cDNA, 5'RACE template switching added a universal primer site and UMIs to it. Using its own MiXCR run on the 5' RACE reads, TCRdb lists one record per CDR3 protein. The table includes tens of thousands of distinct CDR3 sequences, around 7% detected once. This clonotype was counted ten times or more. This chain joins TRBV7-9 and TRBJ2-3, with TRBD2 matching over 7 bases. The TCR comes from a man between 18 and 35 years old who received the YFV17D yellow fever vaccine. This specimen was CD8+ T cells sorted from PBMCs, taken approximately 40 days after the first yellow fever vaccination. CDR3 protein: CASSIRRIREGTDTQYF. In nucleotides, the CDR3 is TGTGCCAGCAGCATCCGACGTATCCGGGAGGGCACAGATACGCAGTATTTT. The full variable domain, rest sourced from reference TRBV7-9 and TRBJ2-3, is DTGVSQNPRHKITKRGQNVTFRCDPISEHNRLYWYRQTLGQGPEFLTYFQNEAQLEKSRLLSDRFSAERPKGSFSTLEIQRTEQGDSAMYLCASSIRRIREGTDTQYFGPGTRLTVL.